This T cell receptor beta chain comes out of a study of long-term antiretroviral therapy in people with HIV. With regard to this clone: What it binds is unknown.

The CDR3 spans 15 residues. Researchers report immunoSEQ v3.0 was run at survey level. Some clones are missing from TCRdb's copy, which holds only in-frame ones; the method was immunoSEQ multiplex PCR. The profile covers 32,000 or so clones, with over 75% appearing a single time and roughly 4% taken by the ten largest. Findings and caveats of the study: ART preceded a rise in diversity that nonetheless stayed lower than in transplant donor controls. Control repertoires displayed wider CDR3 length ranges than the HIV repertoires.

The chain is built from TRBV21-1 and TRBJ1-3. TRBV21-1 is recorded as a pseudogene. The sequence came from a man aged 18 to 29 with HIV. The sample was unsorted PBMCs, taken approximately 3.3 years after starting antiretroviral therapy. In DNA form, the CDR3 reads TGTGCCAGCAAAGGGCACTCACTCTCTGGAAACACCATATATTTT. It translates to CASKGHSLSGNTIYF.